These 19 T cell receptor beta chains came from one sample sequenced in a study of OX40 agonist ivuxolimab in advanced cancers. Sequencing used immunoSEQ multiplex PCR; TCRdb keeps in-frame clones, though not all of them. The sample lists under 70,000 clones; roughly 87% were seen once. The sample consisted of CD4+ or CD8+ T cells sorted from blood, taken in a trial of the OX40 agonist ivuxolimab. Every receptor here comes from an adult with an advanced solid tumor such as melanoma, head and neck, liver or kidney cancer.

The chain joins TRBV4-1 to TRBJ2-5; 8 bases map to TRBD1. This CDR3 has 14 residues. Per the germline V gene, CDR1 is MGHRA and CDR2 is YSYEKL. Trimming removed 3 bases from V and 2 bases from J; junction bases left unmatched: 2. CDR3: CASSQRQGQETQYF. CDR3 DNA sequence: TGCGCCAGCAGCCAGCGACAGGGGCAAGAGACCCAGTACTTC.

The chain couples TRBV7-9 to TRBJ2-1; 7 positions match TRBD1. V shed 6 bases and J 4 bases; nucleotides not matched to a gene: 6. CDR3 length equals 14 residues. CDR1 and CDR2 (germline): SEHNR, FQNEAQ (reference sequence). The CDR3 DNA reads as TGTGCCAGCAGTCGGACAGGCAATTACAATGAGCAGTTCTTC. Translated: CASSRTGNYNEQFF.

The chain combines TRBV7-2 with TRBJ1-3; D uncertain. This CDR3 spans 11 amino acids. Per the germline V gene, CDR1 is SGHTA and CDR2 is FQGNSA. The V end was cut by 3 bases, the J end by 6 bases, with 3 bases between. This CDR3 reads CASSLENTIYF. DNA of the CDR3: TGTGCCAGCAGCTTGGAAAACACCATATATTTT.

This clone was observed a single time. The chain carries TRBV9 and TRBJ2-7; no clear D gene. The CDR3 loop spans 15 amino acids. Deletions cut 0 bases from V and 0 bases from J, with 10 bases between. In germline, CDR1 is SGDLS, CDR2 YYNGEE. The chain's CDR3 is CASSVGAAGSYEQYF. CDR3 bases: TGTGCCAGCAGCGTAGGTGCAGCCGGCTCCTACGAGCAGTACTTC.

The chain uses TRBV19 and TRBJ2-5; D remains unclear. The germline V gene encodes CDR1 LNHDA and CDR2 SQIVND (reference sequence). The CDR3 spans 11 residues. V was pared by 4 bases and J by 5 bases, with 5 bases between. For the CDR3, the DNA is TGTGCCAGTAGTAATGGGGAGACCCAGTACTTC. This encodes CASSNGETQYF.

The genes are TRBV28 and TRBJ1-4, with TRBD1 matching over 10 bases. From germline, CDR1 is MDHEN and CDR2 SYDVKM. J gave up 10 bases and V 5 bases, and 16 bases lay outside the gene matches. This CDR3 spans 17 amino acids. CDR3 sequence: CASSTRTGGIDSGKLFF. CDR3 nucleotide sequence: TGTGCCAGCAGTACCCGGACAGGGGGGATAGATAGCGGAAAACTGTTTTTT.

The table lists this clone with a count of one. The genes are TRBV6-5 and TRBJ1-5; D remains unclear. This CDR3 spans 15 amino acids. Germline V gene lookup returns CDR1 MNHEY and CDR2 SVGAGI. Trimming took 4 bases from V and 2 from J, leaving 12 bases between them. The CDR3 DNA reads as TGTGCCAGCAGTTTCAGGCCTGGAGGCAATCAGCCCCAGCATTTT. This sequence encodes CASSFRPGGNQPQHF.

The chain links TRBV4-3 to TRBJ1-1, with 10 bases lining up with TRBD1. CDR3 length: 14 amino acids. V was clipped by 5 bases and J by 10 bases; unmatched bases: 10. CDR1 and CDR2 from the germline V gene are LGHNA and YSLEER. CDR3 sequence: CASSYNVRTGGAFF. The CDR3 nucleotides are TGCGCCAGCAGCTACAATGTCCGGACAGGGGGAGCTTTCTTT.

This clone was counted between two and nine times. The CDR3 sequence: CAISGTDPLDTEAFF. As DNA, the CDR3 is TGTGCCATCAGTGGGACCGACCCCTTGGACACTGAAGCTTTCTTT. The chain uses TRBV10-3 and TRBJ1-1, with D hard to call. The V end was cut by 4 bases, the J end by 3 bases, with 15 bases between. The CDR3 covers 15 residues. The germline gives CDR1 ENHRY, CDR2 SYGVKD.

The chain combines TRBV7-3 with TRBJ2-5; TRBD1 aligns across 7 bases. CDR1 SGHTA and CDR2 FQGTGA come from the germline V gene. Losses at the gene ends were 2 bases for V and 5 bases for J; bases not matched to a gene: 2. CDR3 length equals 13 residues. CDR3 sequence reads: CASSLDREETQYF. CDR3 DNA sequence: TGTGCCAGCAGCTTAGACAGGGAGGAGACCCAGTACTTC. The variable domain in full, completed from reference TRBV7-3 and TRBJ2-5, reads GAGVSQTPSNKVTEKGKYVELRCDPISGHTALYWYRQSLGQGPEFLIYFQGTGAADDSGLPNDRFFAVRPEGSVSTLKIQRTERGDSAVYLCASSLDREETQYFGPGTRLLVL.

This chain connects TRBV27 to TRBJ2-6, with D possibly TRBD2 on 6 matching bases. Germline assignment: CDR1 MNHEY and CDR2 SMNVEV (reference sequence). The CDR3 is 14 amino acids. Trimming removed 4 bases from V and 11 bases from J, with 15 bases in between. CDR3 sequence (DNA): TGTGCCAGCAGTTCCCCCGGGAGCTCGTACGTCCTGACTTTC. Amino acids: CASSSPGSSYVLTF.

The chain carries TRBV7-2 and TRBJ2-7; 8 nucleotides line up with TRBD2. The J segment lost 7 bases and the V segment lost 5 bases, leaving 10 bases of the junction unmatched. The germline CDR1 and CDR2 sequences are SGHTA and FQGNSA. The CDR3 runs to 14 residues. CDR3 sequence (DNA): TGTGCCAGCAGCCGGATAGCAAGCGGGAGTGAGCAGTACTTC. Translation gives CASSRIASGSEQYF.

The V and J genes are TRBV29-1 and TRBJ1-5, with 7 bases identical to TRBD1. The CDR3 spans 14 residues. V shed 5 bases, J shed 5 bases, and the junction held 9 bases outside the gene matches. Germline CDR1 is SQVTM and CDR2 is ANQGSEA. This CDR3 reads CSVLTGWGDQPQHF. Here the CDR3 DNA reads TGCAGCGTTCTGACAGGGTGGGGAGATCAGCCCCAGCATTTT.

The chain links TRBV18 to TRBJ1-1; TRBD1 aligns across 8 bases. J lost 10 bases, V lost 0 bases, and 19 bases had no gene match. Germline CDR1 and CDR2: KGHSH and LQKENI. The CDR3 is 18 amino acids. DNA of the CDR3: TGTGCCAGCTCACCACCAAATCAGGGCAGGGGGCTCCCCGGGGGAGCTTTCTTT. Translation gives CASSPPNQGRGLPGGAFF.

This clone was found once. The chain uses TRBV5-4 and TRBJ2-2; tentatively, D is TRBD1 (5 bases). This CDR3 has 16 residues. Germline V gives CDR1 SGHNT, CDR2 YYREEE (reference sequence). V gave up 0 bases and J gave up 0 bases, with 9 bases separating them. The CDR3 protein is CASSLASQANTGELFF. CDR3 nucleotide sequence: TGTGCCAGCAGCTTGGCTTCACAGGCGAACACCGGGGAGCTGTTTTTT. Combining the CDR3 with reference TRBV5-4 and TRBJ2-2 gives the whole variable domain ETGVTQSPTHLIKTRGQQVTLRCSSQSGHNTVSWYQQALGQGPQFIFQYYREEENGRGNFPPRFSGLQFPNYSSELNVNALELDDSALYLCASSLASQANTGELFFGEGSRLTVL.

This chain joins TRBV7-2 and TRBJ1-1; possible D gene TRBD1, 5 bases. The CDR3 is 15 residues long. V dropped 3 bases and J dropped 7 bases, with 18 bases sitting between them. From germline, CDR1 is SGHTA and CDR2 FQGNSA. CDR3 sequence: CASSFQFGAGGEAFF. CDR3 DNA sequence: TGTGCCAGCAGCTTCCAGTTCGGGGCCGGAGGTGAAGCTTTCTTT.

This clone was seen once. The chain recombines TRBV14 with TRBJ2-3, with 9 bases matching TRBD1. The CDR3 is made up of 10 amino acids. Germline loops: CDR1 SGHDN, CDR2 FVKESK. V trimming: 4 bases; J trimming: 13 bases; junction bases outside the gene matches: 0. The CDR3 here is CASSRDREYF. In nucleotides, the CDR3 is TGTGCCAGCAGCCGGGACAGGGAGTATTTT.

The chain carries TRBV9 and TRBJ2-1; D might be TRBD1 (5 bases). Germline V gives CDR1 SGDLS, CDR2 YYNGEE. The CDR3 is made up of 15 amino acids. V was pared by 1 base and J by 0 bases, with 8 bases between. The CDR3 loop reads CASSVFRASYNEQFF. CDR3 nucleotides: TGTGCCAGCAGCGTATTCAGGGCCTCCTACAATGAGCAGTTCTTC.

This clone was detected only once. The rearrangement uses TRBV7-2 and TRBJ1-1, with 7 positions matching TRBD1. Germline CDR1 reads SGHTA; CDR2 reads FQGNSA. Trimming cost V 5 bases and J 5 bases; bases outside gene matches: 8. CDR3 length: 14 amino acids. CDR3 nucleotide sequence: TGTGCCAGCAGCGTACCGGGACAGAGAACTGAAGCTTTCTTT. This gives the protein CASSVPGQRTEAFF.